Presented here are 22 T cell receptor beta chains from one specimen sequenced in a study of T cell repertoires in cytomegalovirus infection. Their target antigens are unknown. Via MiXCR, TCRdb re-called the reads, giving one row per CDR3 protein. The sample lists a few hundred thousand distinct CDR3 sequences, about 44% seen once, with around two fifths in the top ten. The starting material was cultured PBMCs, obtained from culture after CMV antigen stimulation. These receptors all come from a human donor in good health (CMV status not recorded). Some clones in this sample may be carry-over from other donors' samples.

Only a few counts were recorded for this clonotype. The rearrangement uses TRBV7-6 and TRBJ2-7; D call uncertain. CDR3 length: 13 amino acids. Per germline, CDR1 SGHVS and CDR2 FNYEAQ. The V gene lost 8 bases and the J gene lost 0 bases, with 11 bases spanning the gap. CDR3 nucleotide sequence: TGTGCCAGCTCGGCAGCGAGCTCCTACGAGCAGTACTTC. It translates to CASSAASSYEQYF.

V usage is TRBV4-3 and J usage is TRBJ2-7, with no clear D. Germline lookup yields CDR1 LGHNA and CDR2 YSLEER. Trimming left V 0 bases short and J 5 bases short, with 8 bases between. The CDR3 runs to 13 residues. The CDR3 reads CASSQEDGNEQYF. The CDR3 bases are TGCGCCAGCAGCCAAGAGGACGGCAACGAGCAGTACTTC.

This clonotype was observed a few times. Written as DNA, the CDR3 is TGCGCCAGCAGCTTGGCCGGGACAGGACGGGCAAAACTGTTTTTT. Its translation: CASSLAGTGRAKLFF. The V and J genes are TRBV5-1 and TRBJ1-4; 8 nucleotides agree with TRBD1. This CDR3 spans 15 amino acids. Germline V gene lookup returns CDR1 SGHRS and CDR2 YFSETQ. J lost 10 bases, V lost 0 bases, and 8 bases had no gene match.

V usage is TRBV7-2 and J usage is TRBJ1-2; 9 bases agree with TRBD1. Looked up from germline, CDR1 is SGHTA and CDR2 is FQGNSA. This CDR3 is 16 amino acids long. V trimming: 5 bases; J trimming: 4 bases; junction bases outside the gene matches: 11. Here the CDR3 reads CASSPTGTGTSYGYTF. The CDR3, as DNA: TGTGCCAGCAGCCCTACCGGGACAGGGACCAGCTATGGCTACACCTTC. The variable domain in full, completed from reference TRBV7-2 and TRBJ1-2, reads GAGVSQSPSNKVTEKGKDVELRCDPISGHTALYWYRQSLGQGLEFLIYFQGNSAPDKSGLPSDRFSAERTGGSVSTLTIQRTQQEDSAVYLCASSPTGTGTSYGYTFGSGTRLTVV.

J is TRBJ2-5 and V is TRBV7-9; TRBD1 aligns across 7 bases. The CDR3 loop spans 14 amino acids. The V gene end was trimmed by 5 bases and the J gene end by 5 bases; junction bases not matched to a gene: 8. Germline V gives CDR1 SEHNR, CDR2 FQNEAQ (reference sequence). CDR3 loop: CASSLDRERETQYF. CDR3 bases: TGTGCCAGCAGCCTAGACAGGGAGCGGGAGACCCAGTACTTC.

This clonotype was counted only a few times. This chain joins TRBV7-6 and TRBJ2-1, with D tentatively TRBD2 (6 bases). In germline, CDR1 is SGHVS, CDR2 FNYEAQ. CDR3 size: 16 residues. Between the trimmed V and J ends, which lost 5 bases and 0 bases, there was a span of 14 bases. The CDR3 coding sequence is TGTGCCAGCAGCCGGGGGACGTCGAGCTCCTACAATGAGCAGTTCTTC. Amino acids: CASSRGTSSSYNEQFF.

In its sample, this clonotype was seen a few times. This chain joins TRBV28 and TRBJ2-3, with D possibly matching TRBD2 (7 bases). The CDR3 runs 15 residues. Trimming removed 3 bases from V and 6 bases from J, with 16 bases in between. The germline V gene has CDR1 MDHEN and CDR2 SYDVKM. The CDR3 nucleotides are TGTGCCAGCAGTTTCGGCGGGGGCCGCGGGGATACGCAGTATTTT. This gives the protein CASSFGGGRGDTQYF.

The chain uses TRBV5-4 and TRBJ2-5, with TRBD2 matching 8 bases. Germline loops: CDR1 SGHNT, CDR2 YYREEE (reference sequence). Trimming cost V 3 bases and J 4 bases; bases outside gene matches: 14. This CDR3 is 17 amino acids long. The CDR3 reads CASSSYSQRGLGETQYF. In nucleotides, the CDR3 is TGTGCCAGCAGCTCCTACTCCCAGCGGGGGTTGGGAGAGACCCAGTACTTC.

This clonotype came up a few times. The chain joins TRBV11-2 to TRBJ2-3; possibly TRBD2 for D (5 bases). The V and J ends lost 5 bases and 2 bases respectively, with 17 bases between them. Germline CDR1 reads SGHAT; CDR2 reads FQNNGV. This CDR3 is built from 16 residues. The CDR3 loop reads CASSARLSRDTDTQYF. The CDR3 region has the DNA TGTGCCAGCAGCGCTCGACTATCAAGGGACACAGATACGCAGTATTTT.

This clonotype was counted a few times. The V call is TRBV7-2, the J call TRBJ2-5, with TRBD2 matching 9 bases. This CDR3 comprises 16 residues. With V trimmed by 3 bases and J by 5 bases, 10 bases remained unmatched. The germline V gene encodes CDR1 SGHTA and CDR2 FQGNSA. The CDR3: CASSFGTSLSVETQYF. The CDR3 DNA sequence: TGTGCCAGCAGCTTCGGGACTAGCCTGTCTGTGGAGACCCAGTACTTC.

The gene calls are TRBV11-1 and TRBJ2-1; D is unresolved. The germline V gene encodes CDR1 SGHAT and CDR2 FQDESV (reference sequence). V lost 6 bases, J lost 7 bases, and 10 bases lay in between. The CDR3 runs to 12 residues. The chain's CDR3 is CASSQARNEQFF. CDR3 DNA sequence: TGTGCCAGCAGTCAAGCACGGAATGAGCAGTTCTTC. The whole variable domain, remainder taken from reference TRBV11-1 and TRBJ2-1, is EAEVAQSPRYKITEKSQAVAFWCDPISGHATLYWYRQILGQGPELLVQFQDESVVDDSQLPKDRFSAERLKGVDSTLKIQPAELGDSAMYLCASSQARNEQFFGPGTRLTVL.

This clonotype has a handful of counts. The chain combines TRBV18 with TRBJ1-4, with 7 bases lining up with TRBD1. The CDR3 contains 17 residues. Germline V lookup: CDR1 KGHSH, CDR2 LQKENI. J lost 0 bases, V lost 2 bases, and 6 bases had no gene match. This CDR3 reads CASSPKGGTATNEKLFF. The DNA of the CDR3 is TGTGCCAGCTCACCAAAGGGGGGGACAGCAACTAATGAAAAACTGTTTTTT.

The rearrangement joins TRBV6-1 to TRBJ2-7; no definite D call. Trimming shortened V by 1 base and J by 2 bases, and 9 bases separated the two germline ends. CDR3 length: 14 residues. From germline, CDR1 is MNHNS and CDR2 SASEGT. CDR3 nucleotides: TGTGCCAGCAGTGAAGATCCCACAACCTACGAGCAGTACTTC. Translated, it gives CASSEDPTTYEQYF.

CDR3 nucleotide sequence: TGTGCCAGCAGCTTAGAACAGGGATCGAGTTCACCCCTCCACTTT. Translation gives CASSLEQGSSSPLHF. The V call is TRBV7-8, the J call TRBJ1-6; D perhaps matches TRBD1 (6 bases). The V and J ends lost 1 base and 9 bases respectively, with 13 bases between them. The V gene's germline CDR1 is SGHVS and CDR2 FQNEAQ. This CDR3 has 15 amino acids.

Here the CDR3 reads CASGSGQLDDTIYF. The CDR3 bases are TGTGCTAGTGGTTCGGGACAGTTGGACGACACCATATATTTT. The chain couples TRBV12-5 to TRBJ1-3; TRBD1 matches at 7 bases. V lost 4 bases, J lost 8 bases, and 8 bases stayed unmatched. Per the germline V gene, CDR1 is LGHNT and CDR2 is FRNRAP. This CDR3 contains 14 residues.

The chain's CDR3 is CASRPTFSGTDTQYF. The CDR3 DNA follows: TGTGCCAGCAGGCCGACTTTCTCGGGCACAGATACGCAGTATTTT. V is TRBV6-8 and J is TRBJ2-3, with unresolved D. CDR1 and CDR2 from the germline V gene are MNHGY and SAAAGT. The V gene lost 6 bases and the J gene lost 1 base, with 14 bases spanning the gap. The CDR3 extends over 15 amino acids.

This chain joins TRBV29-1 and TRBJ2-5; D is uncertain. V was cut by 4 bases and J by 2 bases, with 11 bases left in between. The CDR3 consists of 13 residues. Germline CDR1 is SQVTM and CDR2 is ANQGSEA. Here the CDR3 reads CSVVATTQETQYF. CDR3 in DNA: TGCAGCGTTGTTGCCACCACACAAGAGACCCAGTACTTC.

The V call is TRBV6-2 or TRBV6-3, the J call TRBJ2-7; D not certain. Germline CDR1 reads MNHEY; CDR2 reads SVGEGT. The CDR3 runs to 11 residues. Trimming removed 8 bases at V and 2 bases at J, with 7 bases between. DNA for the CDR3: TGTGCCAGCCGTCGCACCTACGAGCAGTACTTC. Its translation is CASRRTYEQYF.

This chain connects TRBV2 to TRBJ1-2, with unresolved D. V shed 6 bases and J shed 4 bases, with 9 bases lying between them. There are 12 residues in the CDR3. Germline lookup yields CDR1 SNHLY and CDR2 FYNNEI. CDR3: CASSVNLYGYTF. CDR3 coding DNA: TGTGCCAGCAGCGTGAACCTCTATGGCTACACCTTC.

V gene TRBV6-5 combines with J gene TRBJ2-5; 11 positions agree with TRBD1. From germline, CDR1 is MNHEY and CDR2 SVGAGI. Trimming at V came to 6 bases and at J to 5 bases, leaving 8 bases not matched to a gene. The CDR3 is 15 amino acids. The CDR3 here is CASSPSGQGGETQYF. DNA for the CDR3: TGTGCCAGCAGCCCCTCGGGACAGGGGGGGGAGACCCAGTACTTC.

V is TRBV20-1 and J is TRBJ2-5; unclear D gene. Germline CDR1 DFQATT, CDR2 SNEGSKA (reference sequence). V lost 8 bases, J lost 5 bases, and 12 bases lay in between. The CDR3 loop spans 11 amino acids. The CDR3 sequence is CSPRRAETQYF. The CDR3 region has the DNA TGCAGTCCCCGTCGGGCGGAGACCCAGTACTTC.

This chain joins TRBV7-8 and TRBJ2-1; 15 bases align to TRBD2. Germline CDR1 is SGHVS and CDR2 is FQNEAQ. With 3 bases clipped from V and 9 bases from J, the junction kept 3 bases outside the gene matches. The CDR3 is 15 amino acids. The CDR3 loop is CASSFGTSGRSEQFF. The DNA of the CDR3 is TGTGCCAGCAGCTTCGGGACTAGCGGGAGGAGTGAGCAGTTCTTC.